These 5 T cell receptor beta chains share one sample of origin, sequenced in a study of regulatory T cells in long-lasting Graves disease. The TCR beta library used iRepertoire HTBI primers with Arm-PCR amplification of CDR3. TCRdb reprocessed the multiplex PCR reads via MiXCR and lists one record per CDR3 protein. The data show 400,000 to 500,000 distinct CDR3 sequences, roughly 22% seen once. Time point in this sample: persistent/refractory GD, antithyroid drugs over 5 years with positive TRAb. PBMCs provided the RNA from which the TCR library was made. Sequenced material: peripheral blood mononuclear cells (PBMCs), taken when the disease was refractory, from a patient treated with antithyroid drugs. Receptors originate from a female donor with Graves disease.

Many counts were recorded for this clonotype. The chain combines TRBV11-2 with TRBJ2-7; TRBD2 matches 9 bases. The CDR3 contains 17 residues. Germline CDR1 reads SGHAT; CDR2 reads FQNNGV. Unmatched junction bases numbered 14, after V lost 5 bases and J lost 3 bases. CDR3 amino acids: CASSPKRGDTSYYEQYF. DNA for the CDR3: TGTGCCAGCAGCCCTAAGCGGGGGGACACCTCCTACTACGAGCAGTACTTC.

This clonotype was observed many times. The chain carries TRBV2 and TRBJ2-7; 9 bases are a match to TRBD1. Germline V gene lookup returns CDR1 SNHLY and CDR2 FYNNEI. The V and J ends lost 7 bases and 2 bases, in that order; junction bases with no gene match: 12. CDR3 length: 16 residues. CDR3 region: CASTETGTGTPYEQYF. CDR3 in DNA: TGTGCCAGCACCGAGACCGGGACAGGGACCCCCTACGAGCAGTACTTC.

This clonotype has only a few counts. This sequence joins TRBV29-1 and TRBJ2-7, with 8 bases matching TRBD1. The length of the CDR3 is 14 residues. J lost 6 bases, V lost 5 bases, and 12 bases had no gene match. The V gene's germline CDR1 is SQVTM and CDR2 ANQGSEA. CDR3 amino acids: CSVRAGTGPFEQYF. CDR3 sequence (DNA): TGCAGCGTTCGGGCGGGGACAGGACCCTTCGAGCAGTACTTC.

This clonotype showed up many times. V is TRBV20-1 and J is TRBJ2-5; tentatively, D is TRBD2 (5 bases). The CDR3 extends over 14 amino acids. Trimming stripped 0 bases from V and 2 bases from J, with 10 bases between. Germline V gives CDR1 DFQATT, CDR2 SNEGSKA (reference sequence). CDR3 bases: TGCAGTGCTAGAGAAGCCCTAGCACAAGAGACCCAGTACTTC. It translates to CSAREALAQETQYF.

This chain links TRBV7-2 with TRBJ1-3; 9 bases are a match to TRBD1. V lost 5 bases, J lost 1 base, and 21 bases stayed unmatched. The germline gives CDR1 SGHTA, CDR2 FQGNSA. The CDR3 loop spans 21 amino acids. CDR3 protein: CASSTHRAGTGSSGSGNTIYF. CDR3 in DNA: TGTGCCAGCAGCACCCATAGAGCGGGGACAGGGTCTTCAGGATCTGGAAACACCATATATTTT.